Listed here are 10 T cell receptor beta chains from one sample, sequenced in a study of blood T cell repertoires in COVID-19. Some clones are missing from TCRdb's copy, which holds only in-frame ones; the method was immunoSEQ multiplex PCR. This table has more than 200,000 clones, under 90% appearing once. Sample: PBMCs or T cells enriched from blood (not recorded which). These receptors came from a woman aged 30 to 39 with acute COVID-19.

This sequence joins TRBV29-1 and TRBJ1-2, with D possibly matching TRBD1 (6 bases). This CDR3 has 16 residues. Trimming cost V 3 bases and J 1 base, with 18 bases left between them. Germline V lookup: CDR1 SQVTM, CDR2 ANQGSEA. CDR3 sequence reads: CSVESEQGRFNYGYTF. The CDR3 coding sequence is TGCAGCGTTGAGTCTGAACAGGGCCGTTTTAACTATGGCTACACCTTC.

The CDR3 reads CASSRASVDTQYF. DNA for the CDR3: TGTGCCAGTAGTAGGGCTAGCGTAGATACGCAGTATTTT. The genes are TRBV19 and TRBJ2-3, with D possibly being TRBD2 (6 bases). V was shortened by 4 bases and J by 5 bases, with 10 bases between the two germline ends. The CDR3 loop spans 13 amino acids. Germline assignment: CDR1 LNHDA and CDR2 SQIVND (reference sequence).

J is TRBJ2-1 and V is TRBV18; 8 bases line up with TRBD2. The CDR3 covers 16 residues. V lost 3 bases and J lost 2; bases outside the gene matches: 6. Germline lookup yields CDR1 KGHSH and CDR2 LQKENI. The CDR3 sequence is CASSPPERGPYNEQFF. DNA for the CDR3: TGTGCCAGCTCACCCCCTGAGCGGGGGCCCTACAATGAGCAGTTCTTC.

The chain is built from TRBV28 and TRBJ2-7, with 9 bases aligning to TRBD1. Germline V lookup: CDR1 MDHEN, CDR2 SYDVKM. CDR3 length: 15 residues. The V gene end was trimmed by 5 bases and the J gene end by 5 bases; junction bases not matched to a gene: 10. The CDR3 loop is CASSTRQGVKDEQYF. The DNA of the CDR3 is TGTGCCAGCAGTACGAGACAGGGGGTAAAGGACGAGCAGTACTTC.

CDR3 amino acids: CASSPTEGPSTEAFF. The CDR3 nucleotides read TGTGCCAGCAGCCCTACCGAGGGCCCGAGCACTGAAGCTTTCTTT. The gene calls are TRBV4-2 and TRBJ1-1, with D hard to call. Germline V gene sequence: CDR1 LGHNA, CDR2 YNFKEQ. The CDR3 spans 15 residues. V was shortened by 4 bases and J by 4 bases, with 16 bases between the two germline ends.

This chain connects TRBV2 to TRBJ1-4; 9 nucleotides align to TRBD1. J lost 5 bases, V lost 11 bases, and 9 bases had no gene match. Per germline, CDR1 SNHLY and CDR2 FYNNEI. This CDR3 region has 14 residues. CDR3 region: CASYPGTGNEKLFF. As DNA, the CDR3 is TGTGCCTCCTACCCCGGGACAGGGAATGAAAAACTGTTTTTT.

This rearrangement joins TRBV7-9 to TRBJ1-5; a weak D match, TRBD1 (5 bases). Germline V gives CDR1 SEHNR, CDR2 FQNEAQ (reference sequence). The CDR3 is made up of 17 amino acids. Trimming cost V 4 bases and J 4 bases, with 20 bases left between them. The DNA of the CDR3 is TGTGCCAGCAGCTCAACCTCCGGGACTGCTATTAATCAGCCCCAGCATTTT. Protein product: CASSSTSGTAINQPQHF. The full variable domain, with the rest looked up from reference TRBV7-9 and TRBJ1-5, is DTGVSQNPRHKITKRGQNVTFRCDPISEHNRLYWYRQTLGQGPEFLTYFQNEAQLEKSRLLSDRFSAERPKGSFSTLEIQRTEQGDSAMYLCASSSTSGTAINQPQHFGDGTRLSIL.

This chain uses TRBV11-3 with TRBJ2-3; 7 nucleotides align to TRBD1. Germline V gene data show CDR1 as SGHNT and CDR2 as YENEEA. J was trimmed by 9 bases and V by 5 bases; bases with no gene match: 8. The length of the CDR3 is 13 residues. The CDR3 coding sequence is TGTGCCAGCAGCCCTCGATCGACAGGGACGCAGTATTTT. It encodes CASSPRSTGTQYF.

The genes are TRBV15 and TRBJ2-7, with 9 positions matching TRBD1. The V gene end was trimmed by 0 bases and the J gene end by 10 bases; junction bases not matched to a gene: 4. Germline CDR1 reads LNHNV; CDR2 reads YYDKDF (reference sequence). The CDR3 consists of 13 residues. CDR3 nucleotide sequence: TGTGCCACCAGCAGAGATGCGGACAGGGGACAGTACTTC. Translated: CATSRDADRGQYF.

The rearrangement joins TRBV24-1 to TRBJ2-1; 8 bases match TRBD2. The CDR3 is 13 residues long. Germline V lookup: CDR1 KGHDR, CDR2 SFDVKD. Trimming cost V 10 bases and J 1 base; bases outside gene matches: 2. The chain's CDR3 is CATAGGSYNEQFF. DNA for the CDR3: TGTGCCACGGCGGGGGGATCCTACAATGAGCAGTTCTTC.